This T cell receptor (beta chain) was sequenced during a study of blood T cell repertoires in COVID-19. In germline, CDR1 is MDHEN, CDR2 SYDVKM. V was shortened by 5 bases and J by 0 bases, with 8 bases between the two germline ends. The CDR3 sequence is 14 residues long. Method: immunoSEQ multiplex PCR; TCRdb's copy keeps in-frame clones and lacks some. Here the sample spans about 200,000 clones, almost 90% being singletons. This clone was recorded once. The V call is TRBV28, the J call TRBJ1-5; the D gene is possibly TRBD1 (5 bases). Sequencing used peripheral blood. The sequence was collected from a man aged 50 to 59 with acute or convalescent COVID-19. The CDR3 DNA is TGTGCCAGCAGTAAGGGGCATAGCAATCAGCCCCAGCATTTT. The encoded protein is CASSKGHSNQPQHF.